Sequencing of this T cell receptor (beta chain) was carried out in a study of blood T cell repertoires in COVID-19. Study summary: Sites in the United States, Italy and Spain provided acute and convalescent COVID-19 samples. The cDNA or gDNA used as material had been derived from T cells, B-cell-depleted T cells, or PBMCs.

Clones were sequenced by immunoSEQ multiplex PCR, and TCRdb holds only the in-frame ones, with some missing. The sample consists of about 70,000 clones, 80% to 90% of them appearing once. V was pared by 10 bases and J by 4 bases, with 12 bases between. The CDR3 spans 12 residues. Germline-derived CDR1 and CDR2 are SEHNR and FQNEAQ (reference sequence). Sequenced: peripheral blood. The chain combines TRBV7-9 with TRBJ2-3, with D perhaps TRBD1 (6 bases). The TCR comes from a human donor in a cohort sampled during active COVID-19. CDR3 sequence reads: CAIQGSADTQYF. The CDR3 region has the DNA TGTGCCATACAGGGTTCAGCAGATACGCAGTATTTT. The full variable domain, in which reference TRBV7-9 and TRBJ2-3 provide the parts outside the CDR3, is DTGVSQNPRHKITKRGQNVTFRCDPISEHNRLYWYRQTLGQGPEFLTYFQNEAQLEKSRLLSDRFSAERPKGSFSTLEIQRTEQGDSAMYLCAIQGSADTQYFGPGTRLTVL.